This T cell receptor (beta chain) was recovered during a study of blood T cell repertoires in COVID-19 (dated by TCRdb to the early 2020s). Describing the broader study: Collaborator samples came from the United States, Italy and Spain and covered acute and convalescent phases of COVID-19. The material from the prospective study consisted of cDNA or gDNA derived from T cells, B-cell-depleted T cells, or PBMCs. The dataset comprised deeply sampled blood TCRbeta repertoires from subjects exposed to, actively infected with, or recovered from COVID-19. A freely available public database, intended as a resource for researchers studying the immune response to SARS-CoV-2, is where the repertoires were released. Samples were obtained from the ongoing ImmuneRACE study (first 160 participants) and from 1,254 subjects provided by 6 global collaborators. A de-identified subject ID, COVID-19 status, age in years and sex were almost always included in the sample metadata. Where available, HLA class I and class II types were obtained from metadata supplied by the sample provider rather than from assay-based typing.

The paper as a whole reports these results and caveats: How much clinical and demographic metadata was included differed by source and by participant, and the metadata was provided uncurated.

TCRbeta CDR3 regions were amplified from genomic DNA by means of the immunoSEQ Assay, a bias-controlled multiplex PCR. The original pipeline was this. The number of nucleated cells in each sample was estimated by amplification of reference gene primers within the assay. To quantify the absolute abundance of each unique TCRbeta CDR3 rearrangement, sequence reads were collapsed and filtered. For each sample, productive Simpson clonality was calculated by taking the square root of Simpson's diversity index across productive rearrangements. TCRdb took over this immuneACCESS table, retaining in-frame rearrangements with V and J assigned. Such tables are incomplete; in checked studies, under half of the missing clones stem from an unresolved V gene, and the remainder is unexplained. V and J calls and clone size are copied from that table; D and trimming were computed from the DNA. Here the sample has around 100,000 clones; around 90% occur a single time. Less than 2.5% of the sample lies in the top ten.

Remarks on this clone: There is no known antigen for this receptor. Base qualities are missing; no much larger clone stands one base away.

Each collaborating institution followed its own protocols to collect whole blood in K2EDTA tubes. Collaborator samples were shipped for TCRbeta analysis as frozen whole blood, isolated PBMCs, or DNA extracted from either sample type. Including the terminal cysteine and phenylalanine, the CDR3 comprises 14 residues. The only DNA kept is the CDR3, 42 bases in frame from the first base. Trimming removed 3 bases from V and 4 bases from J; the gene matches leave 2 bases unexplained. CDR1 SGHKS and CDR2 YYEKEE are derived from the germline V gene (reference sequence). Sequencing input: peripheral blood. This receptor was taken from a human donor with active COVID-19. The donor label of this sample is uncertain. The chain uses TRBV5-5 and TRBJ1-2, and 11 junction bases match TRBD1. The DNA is TGTGCCAGCAGCTGGGACAGGGGGTCCTATGGCTACACCTTC. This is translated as CASSWDRGSYGYTF.